Sequencing of this T cell receptor (beta chain) was carried out in a study of cytomegalovirus exposure and HLA in healthy donors. Study-level points and caveats: Excluded were some V segments that proved indistinguishable, including TRBV6-2 and TRBV6-3.

In the PCR, 60 Vbeta and 13 Jbeta primers were used. Using immunoSEQ multiplex PCR, the repertoire was profiled, and TCRdb retains in-frame clones only, with some absent. The table records around 100,000 clones, roughly 78% of them present only once. The CDR3 covers 17 residues. Germline V gives CDR1 GTSNPN, CDR2 SVGIG (reference sequence). Trimming took 0 bases from V and 1 from J, leaving 18 bases between them. In the case of this clone: The target antigen is unknown.

This TCR derives from a male donor in good health and CMV-seropositive. Sequenced material: PBMCs. V is TRBV30 and J is TRBJ1-1; possibly TRBD1 for D (5 bases). The CDR3 nucleotides are TGTGCCTGGAGTGTACCGGTTTATCAGGGCTGGAACACTGAAGCTTTCTTT. It codes for CAWSVPVYQGWNTEAFF.